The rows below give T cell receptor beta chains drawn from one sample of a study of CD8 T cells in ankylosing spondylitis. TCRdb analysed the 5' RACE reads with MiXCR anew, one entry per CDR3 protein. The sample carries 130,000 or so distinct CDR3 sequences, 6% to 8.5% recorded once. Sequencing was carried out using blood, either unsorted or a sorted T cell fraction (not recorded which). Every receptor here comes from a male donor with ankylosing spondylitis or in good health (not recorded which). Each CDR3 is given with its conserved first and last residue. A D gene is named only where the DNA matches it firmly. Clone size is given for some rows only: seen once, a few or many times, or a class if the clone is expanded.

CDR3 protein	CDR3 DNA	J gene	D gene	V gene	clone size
CSASWENTGELFF	TGCAGTGCTAGTTGGGAGAACACCGGGGAGCTGTTTTTT	TRBJ2-2	-	TRBV20-1	many
CASSLGTDMNTGELFF	TGTGCCAGCAGTCTCGGAACAGACATGAACACCGGGGAGCTGTTTTTT	TRBJ2-2	-	TRBV12-3/TRBV12-4	many
CASKQGRTLYEQYF	TGCGCCAGCAAACAGGGCCGAACCCTCTACGAGCAGTACTTC	TRBJ2-7	-	TRBV5-1	many
CASSLDDNSPLHF	TGCGCCAGCAGCCTCGACGATAATTCACCCCTCCACTTT	TRBJ1-6	-	TRBV5-1	many
CASSGTGTGGREQFF	TGTGCCAGCAGCGGCACCGGGACAGGGGGCCGTGAGCAGTTCTTC	TRBJ2-1	TRBD1	TRBV11-2	-
CASTAVGAKAYGTEAFF	TGTGCCAGCACAGCCGTAGGGGCGAAGGCGTACGGCACTGAAGCTTTCTTT	TRBJ1-1	-	TRBV14	many
CASSYSSGANVLTF	TGTGCCAGCAGTTACAGCTCTGGGGCCAACGTCCTGACTTTC	TRBJ2-6	-	TRBV6-2/TRBV6-3	once
CASDQGAKNIQYF	TGTGCCAGCGACCAGGGAGCCAAAAACATTCAGTACTTC	TRBJ2-4	-	TRBV6-2/TRBV6-3	-
CATSDTPGVDEQFF	TGTGCCACCAGTGACACGCCGGGCGTCGATGAGCAGTTCTTC	TRBJ2-1	-	TRBV24-1	many
CASIRTRPGYGYTF	TGTGCCAGCATCCGGACCAGACCCGGCTATGGCTACACCTTC	TRBJ1-2	-	TRBV7-2	many
CASTPAGLAVNGELFF	TGTGCCAGCACCCCCGCAGGACTAGCGGTTAATGGGGAGCTGTTTTTT	TRBJ2-2	TRBD2	TRBV9	many
CASSLMRQPQFF	TGTGCCAGCAGCTTAATGCGACAGCCGCAGTTCTTC	TRBJ2-1	-	TRBV7-3	many
CASSRDRATINEQFF	TGTGCCAGCAGCCGGGACAGAGCCACAATCAATGAGCAGTTCTTC	TRBJ2-1	TRBD1	TRBV7-2	-
CASSERLAPGNTGELFF	TGTGCCAGCAGTGAAAGGTTGGCACCCGGGAACACCGGGGAGCTGTTTTTT	TRBJ2-2	-	TRBV2	many
CSTKNTGELFF	TGCAGCACTAAGAACACCGGGGAGCTGTTTTTT	TRBJ2-2	-	TRBV20-1	many
CASGRTAYNEQFF	TGTGCCAGCGGAAGGACAGCCTACAATGAGCAGTTCTTC	TRBJ2-1	-	TRBV27	-
CASSQGGLAGFQETQYF	TGCGCCAGCAGCCAAGGTGGGCTAGCGGGTTTCCAAGAGACCCAGTACTTC	TRBJ2-5	TRBD2	TRBV4-1	many
CASSTAPGDSYEQYF	TGTGCCAGCAGCACCGCGCCCGGGGACTCCTACGAGCAGTACTTC	TRBJ2-7	-	TRBV7-6	many
CASSVGGADSYEQYF	TGTGCCAGCAGCGTAGGAGGGGCGGACAGCTACGAGCAGTACTTC	TRBJ2-7	-	TRBV9	many
CASSLSTGANYGYTF	TGTGCCAGCAGCCTATCGACAGGAGCTAACTATGGCTACACCTTC	TRBJ1-2	-	TRBV3-1	many
CSARGGTSNNEQFF	TGCAGTGCTAGAGGGGGCACTAGCAACAATGAGCAGTTCTTC	TRBJ2-1	-	TRBV20-1	many
CASSPVRQIAKNIQYF	TGTGCCAGCAGCCCCGTACGTCAGATAGCCAAAAACATTCAGTACTTC	TRBJ2-4	-	TRBV5-4	many
CASSRGPWLYEQYF	TGTGCCAGCAGTCGAGGACCCTGGCTCTACGAGCAGTACTTC	TRBJ2-7	-	TRBV12-3/TRBV12-4	many
CASSLLIRSVWTGPGELFF	TGTGCCAGCAGCTTATTAATTCGGAGTGTTTGGACAGGGCCCGGGGAGCTGTTTTTT	TRBJ2-2	TRBD1	TRBV11-2	many